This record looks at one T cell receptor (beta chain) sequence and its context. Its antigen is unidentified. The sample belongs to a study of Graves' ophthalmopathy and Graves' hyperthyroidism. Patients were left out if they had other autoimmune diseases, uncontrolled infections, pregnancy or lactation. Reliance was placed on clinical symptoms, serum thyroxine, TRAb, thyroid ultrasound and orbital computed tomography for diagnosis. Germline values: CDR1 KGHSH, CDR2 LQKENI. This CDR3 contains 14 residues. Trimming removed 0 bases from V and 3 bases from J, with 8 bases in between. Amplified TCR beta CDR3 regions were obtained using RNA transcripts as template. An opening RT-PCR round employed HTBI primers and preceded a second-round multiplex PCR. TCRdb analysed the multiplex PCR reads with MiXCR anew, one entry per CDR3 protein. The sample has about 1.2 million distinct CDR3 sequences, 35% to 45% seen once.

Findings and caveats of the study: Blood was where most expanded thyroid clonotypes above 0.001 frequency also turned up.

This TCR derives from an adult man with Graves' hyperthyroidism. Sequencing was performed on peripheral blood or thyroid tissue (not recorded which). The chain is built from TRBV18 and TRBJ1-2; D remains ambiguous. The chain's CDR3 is CASSPPSTHYGYTF. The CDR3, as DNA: TGTGCCAGCTCACCACCGAGCACCCACTATGGCTACACCTTC.